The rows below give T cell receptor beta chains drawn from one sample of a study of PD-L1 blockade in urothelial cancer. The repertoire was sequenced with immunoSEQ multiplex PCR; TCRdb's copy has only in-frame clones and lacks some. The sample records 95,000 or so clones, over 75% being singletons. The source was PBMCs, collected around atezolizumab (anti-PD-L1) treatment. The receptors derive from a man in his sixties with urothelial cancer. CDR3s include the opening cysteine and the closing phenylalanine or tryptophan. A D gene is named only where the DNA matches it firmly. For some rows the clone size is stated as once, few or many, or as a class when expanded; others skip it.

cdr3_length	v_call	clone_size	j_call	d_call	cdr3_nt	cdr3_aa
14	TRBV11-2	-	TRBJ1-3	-	TGTGCCAGCAGCGAGGGTTTAGGAGGAAACACCATATATTTT	CASSEGLGGNTIYF
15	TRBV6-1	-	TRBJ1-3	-	TGTGCCAGCAGTGAACAGGGGTCCTCTGGAAACACCATATATTTT	CASSEQGSSGNTIYF
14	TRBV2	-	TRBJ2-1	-	TGTGCCAGCAGTGGGGGCAGGACCAACAATGAGCAGTTCTTC	CASSGGRTNNEQFF
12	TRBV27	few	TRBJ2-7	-	TGTGCCAGCAGTGCCTCCTCGGGGACAATGTACTTC	CASSASSGTMYF
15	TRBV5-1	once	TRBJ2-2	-	TGCGCCAGCAGCCCGATGACAGTCGATAGGGGGGAGCTGTTTTTT	CASSPMTVDRGELFF
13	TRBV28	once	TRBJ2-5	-	TGTGCCAGCAGGACCTGGACAGAAGAGACCCAGTACTTC	CASRTWTEETQYF
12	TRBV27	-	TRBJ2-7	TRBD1	TGTGCCAGCAGTACAGGGGGTTATGAGCAGTACTTC	CASSTGGYEQYF
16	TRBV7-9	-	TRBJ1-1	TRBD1	TGTGCCAGCAGCCGTTTAGGGACAGGGGATAGGACTGAAGCTTTCTTT	CASSRLGTGDRTEAFF
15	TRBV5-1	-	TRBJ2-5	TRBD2	TGCGCCAGCAGCTTGGGACTAGCGGGAGGTGAGACCCAGTACTTC	CASSLGLAGGETQYF
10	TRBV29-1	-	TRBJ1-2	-	TGCAGCGTTGGGGCAAGGGGCTACACCTTC	CSVGARGYTF
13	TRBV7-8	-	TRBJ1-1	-	TGTGCCAGCAGCTCGGACAGGAACACTGAAGCTTTCTTT	CASSSDRNTEAFF
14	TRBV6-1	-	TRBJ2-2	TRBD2	TGTGCCAGCTCCGGACTAGCGGGAGCTGGGGAGCTGTTTTTT	CASSGLAGAGELFF
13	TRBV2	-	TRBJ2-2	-	TGTGCCAGCAGGCTAGGGGCGACCGGGGAGCTGTTTTTT	CASRLGATGELFF
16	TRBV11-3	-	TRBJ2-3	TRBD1	TGTGCCAGCAGCGAAAGCAGGGGGCTGAACACAGATACGCAGTATTTT	CASSESRGLNTDTQYF
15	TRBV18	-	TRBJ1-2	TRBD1	TGTGCCAGCTCACCAAGGACAGGGGACGGGGATGGCTACACCTTC	CASSPRTGDGDGYTF
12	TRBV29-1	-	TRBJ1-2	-	TGCAGCGTTGACAAACAGACGTATGGCTACACCTTC	CSVDKQTYGYTF
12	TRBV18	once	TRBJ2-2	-	TGTGCCAGCTCACCGGCCACCGGGGAGCTGTTTTTT	CASSPATGELFF
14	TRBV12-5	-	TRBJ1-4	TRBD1	TGTGCTAGCTCCCCCGGACAGGTACTGGAAAAACTGTTTTTT	CASSPGQVLEKLFF
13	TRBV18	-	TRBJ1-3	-	TGTGCCAGCTCCCTTGGGAGCGGAAACACCATATATTTT	CASSLGSGNTIYF
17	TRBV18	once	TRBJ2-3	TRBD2	TGTGCCAGCTCACCCCCACGAGCGGGGGGATTTGCCGATACGCAGTATTTT	CASSPPRAGGFADTQYF
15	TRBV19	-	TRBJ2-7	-	TGTGCCAGTAGTCCACCCGGAGTGGCGTCCTACGAGCAGTACTTC	CASSPPGVASYEQYF
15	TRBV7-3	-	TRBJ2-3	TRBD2	TGTGCCAGCAGCTCGACTAGCGGAGAAACAGATACGCAGTATTTT	CASSSTSGETDTQYF
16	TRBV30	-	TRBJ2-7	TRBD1	TGTGCCTGGAGGAAGACCGGACAGGGTGGCACCTACGAGCAGTACTTC	CAWRKTGQGGTYEQYF
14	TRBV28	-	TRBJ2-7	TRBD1	TGTGCCAGCAGCCCTGGGACAGGACGCTACGAGCAGTACTTC	CASSPGTGRYEQYF
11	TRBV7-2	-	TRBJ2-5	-	TGTGCCAGCAGCGCCGGGGAGACCCAGTACTTC	CASSAGETQYF
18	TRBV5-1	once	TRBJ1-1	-	TGCGCCAGCAGCCCCCCCGAGACAGGAAATTACATGAACACTGAAGCTTTCTTT	CASSPPETGNYMNTEAFF
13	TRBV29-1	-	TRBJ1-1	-	TGCAGCGTTGACGACGGGGGGAACACTGAAGCTTTCTTT	CSVDDGGNTEAFF